The entry below gives a single TCR beta chain sequence along with its context. Its antigen is unidentified. This CDR3 contains 21 residues. The data originate from a study of OX40 agonist ivuxolimab in advanced cancers. Study as a whole: Hepatocellular carcinoma, melanoma, renal cell or head and neck cancer was diagnosed in the dose-escalation patients. Prior anti-PD-1, anti-PD-L1 or anti-CTLA-4 therapy was allowed; around 40% had some.

Whole-study results and caveats: The work left the antigen specificity of expanded peripheral T cells undetermined.

Assay: immunoSEQ multiplex PCR; the TCRdb copy retains only in-frame clones and omits some. The sample has about 79,000 clones, roughly 88% seen once; the top ten hold around 4.1%. The V call is TRBV21-1, the J call TRBJ2-7; the tabulated D call, TRBD2, remains unverified against the DNA. TRBV21-1 constitutes a pseudogene. The source of this sequence is an adult with an advanced solid tumor such as melanoma, head and neck, liver or kidney cancer. The sequences come from CD4+ or CD8+ T cells sorted from blood, collected in a trial of the OX40 agonist ivuxolimab. CDR3 bases: TGTGCCAGCAGCAAATTAAGAGAGCGGGAGCCATTGATCGAGGGTCTCCACGAGCAGTACTTC. Translated, it gives CASSKLREREPLIEGLHEQYF.